This TCR beta chain was captured by sequencing in a study of early T cells in non-severe SARS-CoV-2 infection. Study summary: The study sequenced bulk RNA from unsorted whole blood, with chains unpaired. The study's findings and limits: Clonotype matching in VDJdb favored anti-spike CD8 responses and did not capture private and CD4 specificities.

Worth noting for this clonotype: Its antigen remains unidentified. A read error may produce the germline difference seen at one junction end.

Individual cDNA molecules carried attached unique molecular identifiers. TCRdb re-called the 5' RACE reads through MiXCR, storing one row per CDR3 protein. Here the sample spans more than 65,000 distinct CDR3 sequences, about 13% being singletons. The CDR3 is 15 amino acids. Per the germline V gene, CDR1 is MNHEY and CDR2 is SVGAGI. V gene TRBV6-5 combines with J gene TRBJ1-1; D ambiguous. The sequencing input was whole blood. This clonotype was sampled from an adult who was a healthcare worker with PCR-confirmed SARS-CoV-2 infection or an uninfected control (not recorded which). The CDR3 here is CTSSRGGRVNTEAFF. The CDR3, as DNA: TGTACCAGCAGCCGCGGAGGGCGAGTGAACACTGAAGCTTTCTTT.